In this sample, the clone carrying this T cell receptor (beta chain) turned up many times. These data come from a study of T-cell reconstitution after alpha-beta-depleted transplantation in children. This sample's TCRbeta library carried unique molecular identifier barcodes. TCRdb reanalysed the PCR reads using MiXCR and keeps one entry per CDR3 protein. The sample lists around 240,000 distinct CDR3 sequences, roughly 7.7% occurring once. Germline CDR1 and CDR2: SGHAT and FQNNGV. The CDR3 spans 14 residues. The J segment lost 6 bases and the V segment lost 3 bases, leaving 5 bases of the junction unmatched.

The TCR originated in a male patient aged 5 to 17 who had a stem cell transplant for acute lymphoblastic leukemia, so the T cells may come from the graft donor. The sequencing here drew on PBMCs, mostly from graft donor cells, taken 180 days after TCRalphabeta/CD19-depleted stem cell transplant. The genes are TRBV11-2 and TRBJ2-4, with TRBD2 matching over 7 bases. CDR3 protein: CASSLGRERNIQYF. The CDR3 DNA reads TGTGCCAGCAGCTTGGGGCGGGAGAGAAACATTCAGTACTTC.